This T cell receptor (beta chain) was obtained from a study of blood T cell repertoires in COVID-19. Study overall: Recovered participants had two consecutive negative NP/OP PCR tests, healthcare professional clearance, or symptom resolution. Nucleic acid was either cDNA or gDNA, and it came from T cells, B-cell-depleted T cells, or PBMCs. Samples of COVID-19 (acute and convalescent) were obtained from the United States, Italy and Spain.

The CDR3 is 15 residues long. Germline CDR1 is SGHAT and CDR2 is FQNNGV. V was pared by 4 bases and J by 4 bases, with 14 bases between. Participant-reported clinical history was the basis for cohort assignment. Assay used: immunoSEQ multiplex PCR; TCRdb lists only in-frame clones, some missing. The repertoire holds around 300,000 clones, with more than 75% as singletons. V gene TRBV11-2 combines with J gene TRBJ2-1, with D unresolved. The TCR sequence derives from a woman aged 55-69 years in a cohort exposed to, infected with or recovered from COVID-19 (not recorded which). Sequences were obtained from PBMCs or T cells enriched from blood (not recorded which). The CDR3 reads CASSSPKRGYNEQFF. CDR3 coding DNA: TGTGCCAGCAGCTCCCCGAAGCGCGGATACAATGAGCAGTTCTTC. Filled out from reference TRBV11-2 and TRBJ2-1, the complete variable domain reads EAGVAQSPRYKIIEKRQSVAFWCNPISGHATLYWYQQILGQGPKLLIQFQNNGVVDDSQLPKDRFSAERLKGVDSTLKIQPAKLEDSAVYLCASSSPKRGYNEQFFGPGTRLTVL.